Each of the 24 T cell receptor beta chains below was sequenced from the same sample in a study of T cell responses to AZD1222 COVID-19 vaccine. The assay was immunoSEQ multiplex PCR, and TCRdb's table has in-frame clones only and misses some. Of 25,000 to 30,000 clones listed, approximately 88% are singletons. The material sequenced was peripheral blood, taken on day 0 of AZD1222 vaccination. The receptors were gathered from an adult in good health.

DNA for the CDR3: TGTGCCAGCAGCCCGAGGGGGGATACGCAGTATTTT. This encodes CASSPRGDTQYF. The V and J genes are TRBV11-2 and TRBJ2-3; D may be TRBD1 (6 bases). Germline V lookup: CDR1 SGHAT, CDR2 FQNNGV. Trimming shortened V by 5 bases and J by 6 bases, and 9 bases separated the two germline ends. The CDR3 runs to 12 residues.

The V gene is TRBV7-9, the J gene TRBJ2-2; D is perhaps TRBD2 (5 bases). V was cut by 6 bases and J by 4 bases, with 9 bases left in between. Looked up from germline, CDR1 is SEHNR and CDR2 is FQNEAQ (reference sequence). This CDR3 is built from 13 residues. The CDR3 spells CASSSDFTGELFF. The CDR3, as DNA: TGTGCCAGCAGTTCGGACTTCACCGGGGAGCTGTTTTTT.

The chain recombines TRBV18 with TRBJ2-1, with TRBD2 identical over 11 bases. The germline V gene has CDR1 KGHSH and CDR2 LQKENI. V lost 4 bases to trimming and J lost 8 bases; unmatched junction nucleotides: 4. The CDR3 runs 14 residues. CDR3 amino acids: CASSLLLAGDEQFF. The CDR3 DNA is TGTGCCAGCTCACTACTACTAGCGGGAGATGAGCAGTTCTTC.

This chain links TRBV4-1 with TRBJ1-1; 9 positions agree with TRBD1. In germline, CDR1 is MGHRA, CDR2 YSYEKL. The junction had 3 bases not matched to a gene; V was cut back by 7 bases and J by 0 bases. This CDR3 spans 14 amino acids. The CDR3 bases are TGCGCCAGCAAGACAGGGGGAATGAACACTGAAGCTTTCTTT. Amino acids: CASKTGGMNTEAFF.

The rearrangement links TRBV29-1 to TRBJ2-3; 7 bases match TRBD2. The trim removed 5 bases at V and 7 bases at J, leaving 12 bases unmatched. Germline V gene data show CDR1 as SQVTM and CDR2 as ANQGSEA. The CDR3 is 14 residues long. The CDR3 nucleotides are TGCAGCGTTCAAACTAGCGAGAACGCCTATACGCAGTATTTT. Amino acid sequence: CSVQTSENAYTQYF.

The chain recombines TRBV11-2 with TRBJ1-4; D gene unclear. From germline, CDR1 is SGHAT and CDR2 FQNNGV. The V gene lost 0 bases and the J gene lost 2 bases, with 7 bases spanning the gap. CDR3 length: 15 residues. CDR3 protein: CASSLDGKTNEKLFF. CDR3 bases: TGTGCCAGCAGCTTAGATGGGAAGACTAATGAAAAACTGTTTTTT.

V gene TRBV9 combines with J gene TRBJ2-1; 8 bases map to TRBD2. J lost 3 bases, V lost 0 bases, and 5 bases had no gene match. Germline CDR1 and CDR2: SGDLS and YYNGEE. This CDR3 comprises 16 residues. The CDR3 region has the DNA TGTGCCAGCAGCGTAGGGCGCGGGAGGATCTACAATGAGCAGTTCTTC. It translates to CASSVGRGRIYNEQFF.

This chain links TRBV6-4 with TRBJ1-1; perhaps TRBD1 as D (5 bases). The V gene's germline CDR1 is MRHNA and CDR2 SNTAGT. The CDR3 is 12 residues long. V lost 6 bases, J lost 5 bases, and 10 bases lay in between. As DNA, the CDR3 is TGTGCCAGCAGGGGGGTAGAGACTGAAGCTTTCTTT. Translated: CASRGVETEAFF.

The rearrangement links TRBV14 to TRBJ2-1, with 7 bases aligning to TRBD2. V dropped 8 bases and J dropped 2; count of bases not matched to a gene: 15. This CDR3 spans 17 amino acids. The germline V gene encodes CDR1 SGHDN and CDR2 FVKESK. This chain's CDR3 is CASGPSGGRVPYNEQFF. The CDR3 region has the DNA TGTGCCAGCGGTCCCTCCGGGGGGAGGGTCCCCTACAATGAGCAGTTCTTC.

The chain recombines TRBV28 with TRBJ1-5; D is undetermined. Germline CDR1 is MDHEN and CDR2 is SYDVKM. The CDR3 covers 17 residues. Trimming took off 4 bases at V and 6 bases at J, with 22 bases between the two ends. CDR3 sequence reads: CASSYIQLWKSGQPQHF. In DNA form, the CDR3 reads TGTGCCAGCAGTTATATACAGCTTTGGAAGTCCGGTCAGCCCCAGCATTTT.

The chain recombines TRBV4-1 with TRBJ2-7; the D gene is possibly TRBD1 (5 bases). The CDR3 has 14 residues. Between the trimmed V and J ends, which lost 3 bases and 0 bases, there was a span of 9 bases. The germline V gene has CDR1 MGHRA and CDR2 YSYEKL. CDR3 residues: CASSHQDSSYEQYF. DNA of the CDR3: TGCGCCAGCAGCCATCAAGACAGCTCCTACGAGCAGTACTTC.

This clone came up once. This chain uses TRBV19 with TRBJ2-6; the D gene could be TRBD1 or TRBD2 (5 bases each). Trimming stripped 4 bases from V and 2 bases from J, with 21 bases between. The germline CDR1 and CDR2 sequences are LNHDA and SQIVND (reference sequence). The CDR3 is made up of 19 amino acids. The CDR3 reads CASSNSPGGRLAGANVLTF. CDR3 sequence (DNA): TGTGCCAGTAGTAATTCCCCTGGGGGAAGGCTGGCTGGGGCCAACGTCCTGACTTTC.

The chain carries TRBV18 and TRBJ1-1, with D possibly TRBD1 on 6 matching bases. The CDR3 runs to 14 residues. In germline, CDR1 is KGHSH, CDR2 LQKENI. V lost 3 bases and J 1 base, leaving 9 bases between the germline ends. The CDR3 DNA reads TGTGCCAGCTCACCCACAGGGCCGAACACTGAAGCTTTCTTT. This encodes CASSPTGPNTEAFF.

This chain's CDR3 is CASSLAPGISTDTQYF. The DNA of the CDR3 is TGTGCCAGCAGCTTAGCGCCCGGGATTAGCACAGATACGCAGTATTTT. J is TRBJ2-3 and V is TRBV7-2, with D possibly being TRBD2 (5 bases). Germline lookup yields CDR1 SGHTA and CDR2 FQGNSA. There are 16 residues in the CDR3. The V gene lost 0 bases and the J gene lost 0 bases, with 10 bases spanning the gap.

V usage is TRBV5-1 and J usage is TRBJ1-2, with D perhaps matching TRBD1 (5 bases). V was trimmed by 3 bases and J by 4 bases, leaving 10 bases between them. This CDR3 has 13 amino acids. From germline, CDR1 is SGHRS and CDR2 YFSETQ. CDR3 coding DNA: TGCGCCAGCAGCTCGTCGGGGGGCTATGGCTACACCTTC. Encoded protein: CASSSSGGYGYTF.

The rearrangement joins TRBV12-3 or TRBV12-4 to TRBJ2-7; no definite D call. This CDR3 has 12 residues. Trimming left V 6 bases short and J 4 bases short, with 10 bases between. This chain's CDR3 is CASSVARYEQYF. For the CDR3, the DNA is TGTGCCAGCAGCGTAGCAAGGTACGAGCAGTACTTC.

The rearrangement links TRBV6-1 to TRBJ2-5; 10 bases fit TRBD2. Germline trimming cut 1 base from V and 6 bases from J; bases unmatched to any gene: 5. Germline CDR1 and CDR2: MNHNS and SASEGT. This CDR3 is 15 amino acids long. The chain's CDR3 is CASSEEREGWQTQYF. CDR3 nucleotides: TGTGCCAGCAGTGAAGAGCGGGAGGGGTGGCAGACCCAGTACTTC.

The chain links TRBV6-1 to TRBJ1-4; TRBD1 agrees at 7 bases. The CDR3 runs to 16 residues. The V and J ends lost 2 bases and 7 bases, in that order; junction bases with no gene match: 10. Germline V lookup: CDR1 MNHNS, CDR2 SASEGT. CDR3 residues: CASSEQGVRWGEKLFF. In nucleotides, the CDR3 is TGTGCCAGCAGTGAACAGGGGGTACGGTGGGGTGAAAAACTGTTTTTT.

The chain has TRBV13 and TRBJ2-3; 10 bases are shared with TRBD1. The germline V gene has CDR1 PRHDT and CDR2 FYEKMQ (reference sequence). The CDR3 covers 16 residues. V lost 3 bases to trimming and J lost 2 bases; unmatched junction nucleotides: 5. The CDR3 DNA reads TGTGCCAGCAGCTTTGCCGGGACAGGGGACACAGATACGCAGTATTTT. Amino acids: CASSFAGTGDTDTQYF.

Details on this clone: The junction shows a germline mismatch at one end, possibly a read error. The J gene is TRBJ2-2, the V gene TRBV7-7; TRBD1 is a possible D gene (7 bases). The germline gives CDR1 SSHAT, CDR2 FNYEAQ (reference sequence). The CDR3 loop spans 16 amino acids. The CDR3 reads CASSPRTGGGGGELFF. The CDR3 region has the DNA TGTGCTAGCAGCCCCAGGACAGGAGGAGGGGGCGGGGAGCTGTTTTTT.

The V and J genes are TRBV7-9 and TRBJ2-2; possibly TRBD1 for D (5 bases). The CDR3 consists of 10 residues. Germline V gives CDR1 SEHNR, CDR2 FQNEAQ (reference sequence). The V end was cut by 11 bases, the J end by 5 bases, with 6 bases between. In DNA, the CDR3 is TGTGCCCAGGGAACCGGGGAGCTGTTTTTT. Its protein is CAQGTGELFF.

This clone is a singleton in its sample. The chain carries TRBV6-5 and TRBJ1-6; 8 bases match TRBD1. With 2 bases clipped from V and 9 bases from J, the junction kept 3 bases outside the gene matches. Germline CDR1 and CDR2: MNHEY and SVGAGI. The CDR3 totals 14 residues. CDR3 DNA sequence: TGTGCCAGCAGTTACGGACAGGGAGGTTCACCCCTCCACTTT. This gives the protein CASSYGQGGSPLHF.

The V gene is TRBV19, the J gene TRBJ2-3; a weak D match, TRBD1 (6 bases). Germline lookup yields CDR1 LNHDA and CDR2 SQIVND (reference sequence). The CDR3 totals 15 residues. V lost 2 bases and J 8 bases, leaving 17 bases between the germline ends. The CDR3 is CASSISFGQPGTQYF. The CDR3 coding sequence is TGTGCCAGTAGTATATCATTTGGACAGCCTGGTACGCAGTATTTT. Filled out from reference TRBV19 and TRBJ2-3, the complete variable domain reads DGGITQSPKYLFRKEGQNVTLSCEQNLNHDAMYWYRQDPGQGLRLIYYSQIVNDFQKGDIAEGYSVSREKKESFPLTVTSAQKNPTAFYLCASSISFGQPGTQYFGPGTRLTVL.

The CDR3 DNA is TGCGCCAGCAGCCAAGATTGGAACACTGAAGCTTTCTTT. It is translated as CASSQDWNTEAFF. The chain carries TRBV4-3 and TRBJ1-1; D is unclear. The germline V and J ends were trimmed by 0 bases and 1 base, with 3 bases remaining between them. The CDR3 has 13 amino acids. CDR1 is LGHNA and CDR2 is YSLEER in the germline V gene.